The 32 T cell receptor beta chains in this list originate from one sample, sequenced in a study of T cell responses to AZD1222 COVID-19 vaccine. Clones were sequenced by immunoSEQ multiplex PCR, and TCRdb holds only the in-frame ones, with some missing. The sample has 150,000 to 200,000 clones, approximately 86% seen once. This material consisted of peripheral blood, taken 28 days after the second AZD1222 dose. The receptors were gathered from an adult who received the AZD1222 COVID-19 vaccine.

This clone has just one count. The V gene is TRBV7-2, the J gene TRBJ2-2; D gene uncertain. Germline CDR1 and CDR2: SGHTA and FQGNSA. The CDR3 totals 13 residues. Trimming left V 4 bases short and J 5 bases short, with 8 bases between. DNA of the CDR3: TGTGCCAGCAGCTCACTTACTACCGGGGAGCTGTTTTTT. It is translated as CASSSLTTGELFF.

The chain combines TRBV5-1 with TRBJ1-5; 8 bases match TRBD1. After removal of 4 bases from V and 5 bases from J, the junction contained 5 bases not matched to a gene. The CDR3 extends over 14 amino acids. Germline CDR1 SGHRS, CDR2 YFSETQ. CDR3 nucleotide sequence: TGCGCCAGCAGCATCGGACAGGGCGATCAGCCCCAGCATTTT. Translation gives CASSIGQGDQPQHF.

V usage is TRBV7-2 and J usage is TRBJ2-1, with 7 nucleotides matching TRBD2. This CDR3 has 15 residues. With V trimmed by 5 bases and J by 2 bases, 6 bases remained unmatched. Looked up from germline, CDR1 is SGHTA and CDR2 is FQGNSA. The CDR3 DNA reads TGTGCCAGCAGCCCGGGGGGTCGCACCTACAATGAGCAGTTCTTC. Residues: CASSPGGRTYNEQFF.

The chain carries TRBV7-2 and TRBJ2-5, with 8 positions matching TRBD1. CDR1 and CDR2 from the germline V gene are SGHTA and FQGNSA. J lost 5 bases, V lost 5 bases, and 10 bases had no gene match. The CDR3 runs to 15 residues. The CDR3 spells CASSLFGQGKETQYF. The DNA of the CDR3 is TGTGCCAGCAGCCTCTTTGGACAGGGAAAGGAGACCCAGTACTTC.

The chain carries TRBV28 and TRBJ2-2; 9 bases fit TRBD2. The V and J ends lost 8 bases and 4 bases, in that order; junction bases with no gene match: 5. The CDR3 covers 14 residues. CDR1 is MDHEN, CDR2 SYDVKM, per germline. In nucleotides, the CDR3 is TGTGCCAGCGGGCTAGCGGGGAGCACCGGGGAGCTGTTTTTT. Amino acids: CASGLAGSTGELFF. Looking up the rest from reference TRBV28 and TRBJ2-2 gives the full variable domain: DVKVTQSSRYLVKRTGEKVFLECVQDMDHENMFWYRQDPGLGLRLIYFSYDVKMKEKGDIPEGYSVSREKKERFSLILESASTNQTSMYLCASGLAGSTGELFFGEGSRLTVL.

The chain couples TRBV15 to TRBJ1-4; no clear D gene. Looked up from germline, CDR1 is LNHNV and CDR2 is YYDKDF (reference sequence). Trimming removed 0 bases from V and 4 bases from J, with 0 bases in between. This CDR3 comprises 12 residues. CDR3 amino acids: CATSRDNEKLFF. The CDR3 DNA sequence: TGTGCCACCAGCAGAGATAATGAAAAACTGTTTTTT.

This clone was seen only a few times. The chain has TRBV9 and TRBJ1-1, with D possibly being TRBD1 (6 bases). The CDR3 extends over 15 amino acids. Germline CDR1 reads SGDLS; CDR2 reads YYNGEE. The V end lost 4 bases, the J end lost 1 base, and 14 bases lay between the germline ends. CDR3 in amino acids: CASSMGTLGNTEAFF. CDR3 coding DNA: TGTGCCAGCAGCATGGGGACACTGGGGAACACTGAAGCTTTCTTT.

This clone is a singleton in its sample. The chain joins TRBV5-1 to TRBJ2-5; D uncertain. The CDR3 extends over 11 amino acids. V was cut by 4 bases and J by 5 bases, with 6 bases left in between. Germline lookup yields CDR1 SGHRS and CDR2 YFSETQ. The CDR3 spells CASSVHETQYF. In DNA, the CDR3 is TGCGCCAGCAGCGTCCACGAGACCCAGTACTTC.

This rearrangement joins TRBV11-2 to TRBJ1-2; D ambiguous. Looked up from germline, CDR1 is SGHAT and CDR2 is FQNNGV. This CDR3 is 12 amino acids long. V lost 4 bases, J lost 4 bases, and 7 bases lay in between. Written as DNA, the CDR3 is TGTGCCAGCAGCTCCGAAGGCTATGGCTACACCTTC. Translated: CASSSEGYGYTF.

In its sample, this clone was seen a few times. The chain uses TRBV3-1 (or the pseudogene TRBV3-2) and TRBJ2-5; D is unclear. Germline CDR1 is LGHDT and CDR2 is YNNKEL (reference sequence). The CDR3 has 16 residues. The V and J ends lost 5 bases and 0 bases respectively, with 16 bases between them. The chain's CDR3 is CASSFSQLGNQETQYF. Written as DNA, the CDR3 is TGTGCCAGCAGCTTCTCCCAGCTAGGAAACCAAGAGACCCAGTACTTC.

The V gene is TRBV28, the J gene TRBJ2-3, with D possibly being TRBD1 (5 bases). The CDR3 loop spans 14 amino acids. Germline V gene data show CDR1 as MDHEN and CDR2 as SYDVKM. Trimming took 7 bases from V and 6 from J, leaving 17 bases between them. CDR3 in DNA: TGTGCCAGCACCTCGGTGACAGTGAGGGATACGCAGTATTTT. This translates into CASTSVTVRDTQYF.

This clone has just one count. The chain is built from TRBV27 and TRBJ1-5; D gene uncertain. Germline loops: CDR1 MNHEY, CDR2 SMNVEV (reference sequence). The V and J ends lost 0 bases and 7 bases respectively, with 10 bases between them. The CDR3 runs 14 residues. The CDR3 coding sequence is TGTGCCAGCAGTTTATCGTCGTCTCTCCAGCCCCAGCATTTT. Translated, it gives CASSLSSSLQPQHF.

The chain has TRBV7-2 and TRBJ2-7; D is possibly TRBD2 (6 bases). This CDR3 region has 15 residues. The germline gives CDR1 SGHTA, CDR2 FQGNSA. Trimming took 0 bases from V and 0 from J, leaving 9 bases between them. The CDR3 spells CASSLAYGSSYEQYF. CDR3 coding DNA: TGTGCCAGCAGCTTAGCCTACGGGAGCTCCTACGAGCAGTACTTC.

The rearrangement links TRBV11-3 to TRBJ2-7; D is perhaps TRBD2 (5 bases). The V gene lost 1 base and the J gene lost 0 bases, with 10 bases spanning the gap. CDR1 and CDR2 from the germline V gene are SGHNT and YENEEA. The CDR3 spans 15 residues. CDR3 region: CASSLGGLSSYEQYF. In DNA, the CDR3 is TGTGCCAGCAGCTTAGGCGGGCTAAGCTCCTACGAGCAGTACTTC. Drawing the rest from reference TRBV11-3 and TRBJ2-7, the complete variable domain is EAGVVQSPRYKIIEKKQPVAFWCNPISGHNTLYWYLQNLGQGPELLIRYENEEAVDDSQLPKDRFSAERLKGVDSTLKIQPAELGDSAVYLCASSLGGLSSYEQYFGPGTRLTVT.

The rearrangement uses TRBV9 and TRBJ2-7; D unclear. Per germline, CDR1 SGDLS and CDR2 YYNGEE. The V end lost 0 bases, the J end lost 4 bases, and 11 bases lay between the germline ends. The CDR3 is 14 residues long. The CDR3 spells CASSVDGRSYEQYF. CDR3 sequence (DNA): TGTGCCAGCAGCGTAGACGGACGGTCTTACGAGCAGTACTTC. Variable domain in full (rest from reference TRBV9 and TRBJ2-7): DSGVTQTPKHLITATGQRVTLRCSPRSGDLSVYWYQQSLDQGLQFLIQYYNGEERAKGNILERFSAQQFPDLHSELNLSSLELGDSALYFCASSVDGRSYEQYFGPGTRLTVT.

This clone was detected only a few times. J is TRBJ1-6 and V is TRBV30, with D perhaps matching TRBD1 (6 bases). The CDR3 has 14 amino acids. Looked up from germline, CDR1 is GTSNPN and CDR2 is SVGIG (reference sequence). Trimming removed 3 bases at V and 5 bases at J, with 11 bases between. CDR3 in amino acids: CAWRPGANNSPLHF. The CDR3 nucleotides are TGTGCCTGGAGGCCGGGGGCCAATAATTCACCCCTCCACTTT.

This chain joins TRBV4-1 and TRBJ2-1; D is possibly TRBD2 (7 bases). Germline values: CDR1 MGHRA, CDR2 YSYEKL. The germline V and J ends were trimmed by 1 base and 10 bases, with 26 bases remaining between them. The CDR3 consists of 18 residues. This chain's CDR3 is CASSQGGGRTSGGGEQFF. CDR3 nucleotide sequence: TGCGCCAGCAGCCAAGGGGGGGGCCGGACAAGCGGAGGAGGAGAGCAGTTCTTC.

The CDR3 DNA sequence: TGTGCCAGCAGCACCACCGGGAGATGGGAGCAGTACTTC. Its protein is CASSTTGRWEQYF. This sequence joins TRBV7-2 and TRBJ2-7, with TRBD2 as a possible D gene (6 bases). CDR1 SGHTA and CDR2 FQGNSA come from the germline V gene. Trimming removed 5 bases from V and 7 bases from J, with 15 bases in between. CDR3 length: 13 residues.

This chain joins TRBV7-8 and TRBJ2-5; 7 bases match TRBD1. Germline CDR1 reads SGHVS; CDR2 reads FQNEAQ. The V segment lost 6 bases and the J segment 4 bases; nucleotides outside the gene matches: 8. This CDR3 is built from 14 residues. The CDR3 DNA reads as TGTGCCAGCAGGTCGACAGGGATGGTAGAGACCCAGTACTTC. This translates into CASRSTGMVETQYF.

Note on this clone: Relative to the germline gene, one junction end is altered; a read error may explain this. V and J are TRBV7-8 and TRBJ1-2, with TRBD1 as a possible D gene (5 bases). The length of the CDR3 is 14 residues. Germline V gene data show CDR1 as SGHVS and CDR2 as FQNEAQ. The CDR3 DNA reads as TGTGCCAGCAGCTTAGATGGGGGAACTTATGGGTACACCTTC. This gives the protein CASSLDGGTYGYTF.

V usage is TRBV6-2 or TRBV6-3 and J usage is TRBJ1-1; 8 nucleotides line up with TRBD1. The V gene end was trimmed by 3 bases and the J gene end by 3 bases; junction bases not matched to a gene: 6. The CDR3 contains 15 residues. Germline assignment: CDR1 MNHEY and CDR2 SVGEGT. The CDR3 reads CASSYRTGRDTEAFF. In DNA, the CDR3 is TGTGCCAGCAGTTATCGGACAGGGCGGGACACTGAAGCTTTCTTT.

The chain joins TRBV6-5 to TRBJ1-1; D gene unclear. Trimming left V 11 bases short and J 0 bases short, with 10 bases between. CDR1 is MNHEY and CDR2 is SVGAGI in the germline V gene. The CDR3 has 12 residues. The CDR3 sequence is CASGGLNTEAFF. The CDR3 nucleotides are TGTGCCTCCGGCGGCTTGAACACTGAAGCTTTCTTT.

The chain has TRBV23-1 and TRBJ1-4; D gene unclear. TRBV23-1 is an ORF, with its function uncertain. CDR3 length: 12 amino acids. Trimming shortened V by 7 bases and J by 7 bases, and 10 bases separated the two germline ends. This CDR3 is CASTSPVEKLFF. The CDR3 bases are TGCGCCAGCACCTCTCCGGTTGAAAAACTGTTTTTT.

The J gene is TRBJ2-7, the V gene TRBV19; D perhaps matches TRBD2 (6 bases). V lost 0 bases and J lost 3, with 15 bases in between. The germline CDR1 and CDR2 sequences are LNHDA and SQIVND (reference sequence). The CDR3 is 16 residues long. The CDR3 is CASSIDPGLKVYEQYF. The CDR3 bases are TGTGCCAGTAGTATAGACCCGGGACTGAAAGTCTACGAGCAGTACTTC.

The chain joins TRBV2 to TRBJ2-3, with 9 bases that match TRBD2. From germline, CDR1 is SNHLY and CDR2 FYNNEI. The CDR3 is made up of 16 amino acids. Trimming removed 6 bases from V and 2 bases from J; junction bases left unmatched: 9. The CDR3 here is CASRERAGGNTDTQYF. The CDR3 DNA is TGTGCCAGCAGGGAACGTGCGGGGGGGAACACAGATACGCAGTATTTT.

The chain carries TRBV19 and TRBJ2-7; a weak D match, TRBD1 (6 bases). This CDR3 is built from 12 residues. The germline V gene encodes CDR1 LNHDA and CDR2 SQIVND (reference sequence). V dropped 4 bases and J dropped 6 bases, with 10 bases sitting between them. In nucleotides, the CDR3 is TGTGCCAGTAGTACGACACAGGGCGAGCAGTACTTC. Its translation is CASSTTQGEQYF.

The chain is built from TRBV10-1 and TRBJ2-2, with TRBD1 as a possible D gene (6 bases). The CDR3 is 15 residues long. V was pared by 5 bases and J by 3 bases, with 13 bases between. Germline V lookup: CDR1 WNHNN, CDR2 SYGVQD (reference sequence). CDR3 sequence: CASSTGLSDTGELFF. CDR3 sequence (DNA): TGCGCCAGCAGTACAGGGTTGTCAGACACCGGGGAGCTGTTTTTT.

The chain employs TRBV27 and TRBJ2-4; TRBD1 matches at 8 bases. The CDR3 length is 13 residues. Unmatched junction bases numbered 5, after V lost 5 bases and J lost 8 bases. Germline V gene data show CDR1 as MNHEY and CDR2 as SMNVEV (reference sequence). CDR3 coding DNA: TGTGCCAGCAGTCGGACAGGGAATTACATTCAGTACTTC. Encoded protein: CASSRTGNYIQYF.

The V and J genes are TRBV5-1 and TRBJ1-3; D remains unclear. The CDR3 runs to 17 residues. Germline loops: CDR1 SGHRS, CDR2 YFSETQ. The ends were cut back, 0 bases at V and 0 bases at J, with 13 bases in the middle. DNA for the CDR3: TGCGCCAGCAGCTTGGGTCGGTCCCGACTCTCTGGAAACACCATATATTTT. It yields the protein CASSLGRSRLSGNTIYF. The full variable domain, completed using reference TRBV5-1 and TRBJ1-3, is KAGVTQTPRYLIKTRGQQVTLSCSPISGHRSVSWYQQTPGQGLQFLFEYFSETQRNKGNFPGRFSGRQFSNSRSEMNVSTLELGDSALYLCASSLGRSRLSGNTIYFGEGSWLTVV.

The CDR3 DNA reads as TGTGCCAGCAGCTCTCGTACTAGCGGGAGTTCCTACGAGCAGTACTTC. Its translation is CASSSRTSGSSYEQYF. The J gene is TRBJ2-7, the V gene TRBV7-2, with 11 bases matching TRBD2. The CDR3 contains 16 residues. Germline-derived CDR1 and CDR2 are SGHTA and FQGNSA. The trim removed 4 bases at V and 1 base at J, leaving 6 bases unmatched.

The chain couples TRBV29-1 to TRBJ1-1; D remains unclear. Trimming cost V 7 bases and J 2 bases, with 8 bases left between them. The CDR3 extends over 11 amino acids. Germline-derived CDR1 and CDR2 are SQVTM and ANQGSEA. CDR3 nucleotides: TGCAGCGCGATGGGAAACACTGAAGCTTTCTTT. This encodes CSAMGNTEAFF.

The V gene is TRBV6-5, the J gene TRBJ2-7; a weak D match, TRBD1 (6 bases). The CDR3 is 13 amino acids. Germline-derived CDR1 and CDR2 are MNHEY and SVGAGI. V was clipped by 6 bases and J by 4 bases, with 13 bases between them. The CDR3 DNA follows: TGTGCCAGCAGCCCGGGACAAACATACGAGCAGTACTTC. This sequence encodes CASSPGQTYEQYF.